Listed below are T cell receptor beta chains from one sample, sequenced in a study of long-term antiretroviral therapy in people with HIV. The data were produced by immunoSEQ multiplex PCR, yet TCRdb's version contains in-frame clones alone and is incomplete. The table records more than 45,000 clones, roughly 80% of them present only once. Sequences were derived from unsorted PBMCs, sampled 0.8 years after starting antiretroviral therapy. These receptors originate from a woman younger than 35 with HIV. Each CDR3 is given with its conserved first and last residue. D genes are given only for firm matches. Only some rows state a clone size, as once, few, many or a class for expanded clones.

clone size	V gene	J gene	D gene	CDR3 protein	CDR3 DNA
NA	TRBV30	TRBJ1-2	NA	CAWIPGYTF	TGTGCCTGGATCCCGGGCTACACCTTC
NA	TRBV9	TRBJ2-3	TRBD2	CASSVLAGADTQYF	TGTGCCAGCAGCGTTCTAGCGGGAGCCGATACGCAGTATTTT
once	TRBV5-8	TRBJ2-1	TRBD2	CASSGLLAAPYNEQFF	TGTGCCAGCAGCGGCCTCCTAGCGGCACCTTACAATGAGCAGTTCTTC
NA	TRBV7-2	TRBJ2-3	TRBD2	CASSLAAGVGTDTQYF	TGTGCCAGCAGCTTAGCGGCGGGAGTTGGCACAGATACGCAGTATTTT
NA	TRBV6-5	TRBJ2-7	NA	CASSPDGEIDDEQYF	TGTGCCAGCAGCCCCGACGGGGAGATCGATGACGAGCAGTACTTC
NA	TRBV7-9	TRBJ2-1	TRBD2	CASSFTSGRAEQFF	TGTGCCAGCAGCTTTACTAGCGGGAGGGCTGAGCAGTTCTTC
NA	TRBV11-2	TRBJ2-5	TRBD2	CASSFLAGALETQYF	TGTGCCAGCAGCTTCCTAGCGGGAGCGTTGGAGACCCAGTACTTC
NA	TRBV19	TRBJ1-1	NA	CASSIKEGDTEAFF	TGTGCCAGTAGTATCAAGGAGGGAGACACTGAAGCTTTCTTT
NA	TRBV7-2	TRBJ2-2	NA	CASSLAVGELFF	TGTGCCAGCAGCTTAGCGGTCGGGGAGCTGTTTTTT
NA	TRBV28	TRBJ1-2	NA	CASRRPGRLRGEYGYTF	TGTGCCAGCAGGCGCCCGGGACGCCTTCGGGGGGAGTATGGCTACACCTTC
NA	TRBV9	TRBJ1-5	NA	CASSPSPNQPQHF	TGTGCCAGCAGCCCCAGCCCCAATCAGCCCCAGCATTTT
NA	TRBV5-1	TRBJ1-1	NA	CASSLLGQLNTEAFF	TGCGCCAGCAGCTTGCTCGGACAGCTGAACACTGAAGCTTTCTTT
NA	TRBV9	TRBJ2-7	NA	CASSVGSRGYEQYF	TGTGCCAGCAGCGTAGGGTCTAGGGGGTACGAGCAGTACTTC
NA	TRBV9	TRBJ2-3	TRBD2	CASSVLAGLSTDTQYF	TGTGCCAGCAGCGTCCTAGCGGGACTAAGCACAGATACGCAGTATTTT
NA	TRBV28	TRBJ2-7	NA	CASRKVAGVRNEQYF	TGTGCCAGCAGGAAAGTGGCAGGGGTGCGCAACGAGCAGTACTTC
NA	TRBV28	TRBJ1-5	NA	CASSLAGVNQPQHF	TGTGCCAGCAGTTTAGCCGGGGTCAATCAGCCCCAGCATTTT
NA	TRBV28	TRBJ1-2	NA	CASTLGRFLNYGYTF	TGTGCCAGCACCCTGGGACGTTTTCTTAACTATGGCTACACCTTC
NA	TRBV5-1	TRBJ2-7	NA	CASSLVGSYEQYF	TGCGCCAGCAGCTTGGTAGGGTCTTACGAGCAGTACTTC
few	TRBV7-2	TRBJ1-4	NA	CASSPPGLEKLFF	TGTGCCAGCAGCCCGCCGGGACTGGAAAAACTGTTTTTT
NA	TRBV4-3	TRBJ1-5	TRBD1	CASSRSQGQGNQPQHF	TGCGCCAGCAGCCGATCACAGGGGCAGGGCAATCAGCCCCAGCATTTT
once	TRBV7-7	TRBJ2-7	TRBD2	CASSLGRQTSGRHYEQYF	TGTGCTAGCAGCTTAGGGCGTCAAACTAGCGGGAGACACTACGAGCAGTACTTC
NA	TRBV15	TRBJ1-6	NA	CATRYTGTGNSPLHF	TGTGCCACTCGATATACCGGGACGGGGAATTCACCCCTCCACTTT
NA	TRBV5-5	TRBJ1-3	TRBD1	CASSLAISGGTGGNTIYF	TGTGCCAGCAGCTTGGCCATTTCCGGCGGGACAGGTGGAAACACCATATATTTT